These 12 T cell receptor beta chains were sequenced from one sample in a study of neurological immune-mediated disorders. TCRdb itself ran the 5' RACE reads through MiXCR, one entry per CDR3 protein. Here the sample spans fewer than 30,000 distinct CDR3 sequences, roughly 12% being singletons. The sample comprised PBMCs. All receptors derive from a woman aged 40-49 years with HTLV-1-associated myelopathy (HAM/TSP).

This clonotype was recorded many times. CDR3 in amino acids: CSGKGQGGTEAFF. CDR3 bases: TGCAGCGGGAAGGGACAGGGGGGCACTGAAGCTTTCTTT. This chain joins TRBV29-1 and TRBJ1-1, with 11 bases that match TRBD1. Losses at the gene ends were 7 bases for V and 4 bases for J; bases not matched to a gene: 5. The CDR3 extends over 13 amino acids. From germline, CDR1 is SQVTM and CDR2 ANQGSEA.

Relative to its sample, this clonotype is medium-sized. The chain combines TRBV20-1 with TRBJ1-5; TRBD1 might be the D (5 bases). Germline V gene data show CDR1 as DFQATT and CDR2 as SNEGSKA (reference sequence). This CDR3 is built from 14 residues. The ends were cut back, 2 bases at V and 6 bases at J, with 14 bases in the middle. The DNA for the CDR3 is TGCAGTGCTAGAATTGGAGGGGTGGGTCAGCCCCAGCATTTT. Protein: CSARIGGVGQPQHF.

This clonotype was recorded many times. The chain recombines TRBV29-1 with TRBJ2-7; a possible D gene is TRBD2 (6 bases). The CDR3 has 15 amino acids. With 1 base removed from V and 0 bases from J, the gap between germline ends came to 13 bases. The germline V gene has CDR1 SQVTM and CDR2 ANQGSEA. This CDR3 is CSVEGERASSYEQYF. The CDR3 bases are TGCAGCGTTGAAGGGGAGCGGGCTAGCTCCTACGAGCAGTACTTC.

This clonotype was observed many times. This rearrangement joins TRBV27 to TRBJ2-4; D may correspond to TRBD1 or TRBD2 (6 bases each). Germline CDR1 and CDR2: MNHEY and SMNVEV (reference sequence). With 5 bases removed from V and 1 base from J, the gap between germline ends came to 9 bases. This CDR3 contains 14 residues. The CDR3 spells CASSRRGAKNIQYF. CDR3 sequence (DNA): TGTGCCAGCAGTCGGAGGGGGGCCAAAAACATTCAGTACTTC.

This clonotype came up many times. This chain links TRBV7-2 with TRBJ1-6; D is ambiguous. Trimming shortened V by 1 base and J by 0 bases, and 10 bases separated the two germline ends. CDR3 length: 17 amino acids. Germline CDR1 is SGHTA and CDR2 is FQGNSA. The DNA of the CDR3 is TGTGCCAGCAGCTTAGGGGCCATCAGCTCCTATAATTCACCCCTCCACTTT. Its protein product is CASSLGAISSYNSPLHF.

The table lists this clonotype with many counts. The CDR3 nucleotides are TGTGCCAGCAGCTATGGGTTCACGCAGTATTTT. As protein: CASSYGFTQYF. The V and J genes are TRBV7-2 and TRBJ2-3; no clear D. Germline CDR1 is SGHTA and CDR2 is FQGNSA. V lost 4 bases to trimming and J lost 9 bases, with 8 bases between them. The CDR3 sequence is 11 residues long.

This clonotype occurred many times. CDR3 amino acids: CASSEFSGNEQFF. The CDR3 DNA reads TGCGCCAGCAGTGAGTTTAGCGGCAATGAGCAGTTCTTC. The chain employs TRBV10-2 and TRBJ2-1; D possibly corresponds to TRBD2 (6 bases). From germline, CDR1 is WSHSY and CDR2 SAAADI. The CDR3 contains 13 residues. Trimming cost V 1 base and J 6 bases, with 7 bases left between them.

This clonotype has more than one count but fewer than ten. The V gene is TRBV24-1, the J gene TRBJ2-2; D call uncertain. V was pared by 3 bases and J by 2 bases, with 6 bases between. Germline CDR1 is KGHDR and CDR2 is SFDVKD. CDR3 size: 14 residues. The DNA for the CDR3 is TGTGCCACCAGTGATAAGAAAAACACCGGGGAGCTGTTTTTT. Protein product: CATSDKKNTGELFF.

This clonotype was picked up many times. The gene calls are TRBV5-1 and TRBJ2-2; 7 bases align to TRBD1. The CDR3 has 16 residues. CDR1 is SGHRS, CDR2 YFSETQ, per germline. The trim removed 2 bases at V and 4 bases at J, leaving 8 bases unmatched. As DNA, the CDR3 is TGCGCCAGCAGCTTAGAAGGCAGGGGGACCACCGGGGAGCTGTTTTTT. Encoded protein: CASSLEGRGTTGELFF.

This clonotype occurred many times. The V and J genes are TRBV29-1 and TRBJ2-5, with D possibly called TRBD1 or TRBD2 (6 bases each). Germline V gene lookup returns CDR1 SQVTM and CDR2 ANQGSEA. Trimming removed 3 bases from V and 4 bases from J, with 15 bases in between. The CDR3 is made up of 14 amino acids. CDR3 protein: CSVDVGGAGETQYF. The CDR3 DNA sequence: TGCAGCGTTGACGTGGGGGGCGCAGGAGAGACCCAGTACTTC. The full variable domain, completed using reference TRBV29-1 and TRBJ2-5, is SAVISQKPSRDICQRGTSLTIQCQVDSQVTMMFWYRQQPGQSLTLIATANQGSEATYESGFVIDKFPISRPNLTFSTLTVSNMSPEDSSIYLCSVDVGGAGETQYFGPGTRLLVL.

This clonotype was observed at least ten times. This sequence joins TRBV5-1 and TRBJ2-1; D tentatively fits TRBD1 or TRBD2 (7 bases each). This CDR3 contains 14 residues. V was clipped by 4 bases and J by 4 bases, with 12 bases between them. Germline assignment: CDR1 SGHRS and CDR2 YFSETQ. The CDR3 reads CASSGGGQYNEQFF. CDR3 DNA sequence: TGCGCCAGCAGCGGGGGGGGACAGTACAATGAGCAGTTCTTC.

This clonotype was seen many times. The chain carries TRBV20-1 and TRBJ2-1; D possibly matches TRBD1 or TRBD2 (6 bases each). The germline V gene encodes CDR1 DFQATT and CDR2 SNEGSKA (reference sequence). Trimming stripped 6 bases from V and 4 bases from J, with 16 bases between. The CDR3 has 14 amino acids. The CDR3 loop reads CSAGGGSGYNEQFF. The DNA of the CDR3 is TGCAGTGCCGGGGGCGGCTCTGGATACAATGAGCAGTTCTTC.